Below are 5 T cell receptor beta chains sequenced from a single sample in a study of blood T cell repertoires in COVID-19. Profiling relied on immunoSEQ multiplex PCR, and the TCRdb table lists in-frame clones only, not all of them. The table includes around 190,000 clones, 70% to 90% detected once. Material for sequencing was peripheral blood. All receptors come from a man aged 25 to 40 with acute or convalescent COVID-19.

The chain joins TRBV4-1 to TRBJ2-3; TRBD2 matches at 7 bases. Germline CDR1 and CDR2: MGHRA and YSYEKL. CDR3 length: 13 amino acids. The V segment lost 11 bases and the J segment 2 bases; nucleotides outside the gene matches: 7. The CDR3 nucleotides read TGCGCCTCCCGGGACTACCTCACAGATACGCAGTATTTT. Protein: CASRDYLTDTQYF.

J is TRBJ2-1 and V is TRBV7-8; 13 bases match TRBD2. V trimming: 4 bases; J trimming: 9 bases; junction bases outside the gene matches: 12. CDR3 length: 17 amino acids. Germline V lookup: CDR1 SGHVS, CDR2 FQNEAQ. Written as DNA, the CDR3 is TGTGCCAGCAGCTCCTGGAGGACTAGCGGGAGTCAAGCTGAGCAGTTCTTC. Residues: CASSSWRTSGSQAEQFF.

As concerns this clone: Mismatch with germline at one junction end may stem from a read error. V and J are TRBV7-9 and TRBJ1-1; D uncertain. Germline assignment: CDR1 SEHNR and CDR2 FQNEAQ (reference sequence). The CDR3 runs 9 residues. The CDR3 DNA reads as TGTGCCAGCAGCTTAGTTCAAAACTTT. Translating gives CASSLVQNF. The full variable domain, completed using reference TRBV7-9 and TRBJ1-1, is DTGVSQNPRHKITKRGQNVTFRCDPISEHNRLYWYRQTLGQGPEFLTYFQNEAQLEKSRLLSDRFSAERPKGSFSTLEIQRTEQGDSAMYLCASSLVQNFGQGTRLTVV.

CDR3 bases: TGTGCCAGTAGTTCACCGGGACAGGGGGCCGGGGAGCTGTTTTTT. It yields the protein CASSSPGQGAGELFF. This chain links TRBV19 with TRBJ2-2, with 11 bases lining up with TRBD1. The V segment lost 5 bases and the J segment 6 bases; nucleotides outside the gene matches: 5. The CDR3 runs to 15 residues. The germline V gene encodes CDR1 LNHDA and CDR2 SQIVND (reference sequence).

The V call is TRBV5-1, the J call TRBJ2-3; D is possibly TRBD2 (6 bases). The germline CDR1 and CDR2 sequences are SGHRS and YFSETQ. Trimming took off 2 bases at V and 2 bases at J, with 9 bases between the two ends. CDR3 length equals 14 residues. The CDR3 region has the DNA TGCGCCAGCAGCTTAGGACTACTCACAGATACGCAGTATTTT. It translates to CASSLGLLTDTQYF.